One T cell receptor beta chain is described in this entry. This sample is drawn from a study of cytomegalovirus exposure and HLA in healthy donors. Both 60 Vbeta primers and 13 Jbeta primers went into the PCR. Using immunoSEQ multiplex PCR, the repertoire was profiled, and TCRdb retains in-frame clones only, with some absent. Altogether about 200,000 clones are present, 75% to 80% being singletons, with the ten largest covering about 1.8%. The origin of this receptor is a man aged 18 to 30 in good health and CMV-seronegative. What was sequenced was PBMCs.

CDR3 sequence: CASSYGTANTGELFF. The DNA for the CDR3 is TGTGCCAGCAGTTACGGGACAGCCAACACCGGGGAGCTGTTTTTT. The chain combines TRBV6-5 with TRBJ2-2, with 7 nucleotides matching TRBD1. The germline V gene encodes CDR1 MNHEY and CDR2 SVGAGI. Unmatched junction bases numbered 2, after V lost 2 bases and J lost 2 bases. The CDR3 has 15 amino acids.